Below, 20 T cell receptor beta chains from the same sample are listed, as sequenced in a study of T cell repertoires in cytomegalovirus infection. TCRdb re-called the reads with MiXCR, one entry per CDR3 protein. The repertoire includes hundreds of thousands of distinct CDR3 sequences, about a sixth of them detected once, and approximately 10% sits in the top ten. Material for sequencing was PBMCs. The receptors here all came from a human donor in good health (CMV status not recorded). Some clones in this sample may be carry-over from other donors' samples.

V usage is TRBV20-1 and J usage is TRBJ2-1; D may be TRBD2 (6 bases). Trimming took off 5 bases at V and 0 bases at J, with 14 bases between the two ends. Germline V gene data show CDR1 as DFQATT and CDR2 as SNEGSKA (reference sequence). The CDR3 consists of 15 residues. CDR3 in amino acids: CSAPIAVNSYNEQFF. The CDR3 DNA follows: TGCAGTGCTCCGATAGCGGTCAACTCCTACAATGAGCAGTTCTTC.

The table lists this clonotype with a few counts. V is TRBV5-1 and J is TRBJ2-5, with 7 bases fitting TRBD1. Trimming at V came to 4 bases and at J to 1 base, leaving 4 bases not matched to a gene. Germline lookup yields CDR1 SGHRS and CDR2 YFSETQ. The CDR3 has 14 residues. The CDR3 reads CASSTGTVQETQYF. CDR3 coding DNA: TGCGCCAGCAGCACAGGGACAGTCCAAGAGACCCAGTACTTC. Looking up the rest from reference TRBV5-1 and TRBJ2-5 gives the full variable domain: KAGVTQTPRYLIKTRGQQVTLSCSPISGHRSVSWYQQTPGQGLQFLFEYFSETQRNKGNFPGRFSGRQFSNSRSEMNVSTLELGDSALYLCASSTGTVQETQYFGPGTRLLVL.

In this sample, this clonotype turned up many times. CDR3 in DNA: TGTGCCAGCACTAAAAGCCTGGGGCCAGATACGCAGTATTTT. It is translated as CASTKSLGPDTQYF. The J gene is TRBJ2-3, the V gene TRBV7-2, with D perhaps TRBD1 (5 bases). Germline loops: CDR1 SGHTA, CDR2 FQGNSA. The CDR3 contains 14 residues. V shed 7 bases and J shed 4 bases, with 15 bases lying between them. The variable domain in full, completed from reference TRBV7-2 and TRBJ2-3, reads GAGVSQSPSNKVTEKGKDVELRCDPISGHTALYWYRQSLGQGLEFLIYFQGNSAPDKSGLPSDRFSAERTGGSVSTLTIQRTQQEDSAVYLCASTKSLGPDTQYFGPGTRLTVL.

This clonotype showed up many times. The chain joins TRBV7-2 to TRBJ2-6; D is unclear. The V gene lost 5 bases and the J gene lost 0 bases, with 11 bases spanning the gap. The CDR3 is 16 residues long. Per germline, CDR1 SGHTA and CDR2 FQGNSA. The CDR3 sequence is CASSRFLGSGANVLTF. The CDR3 DNA follows: TGTGCCAGCAGCCGTTTTCTGGGCTCTGGGGCCAACGTCCTGACTTTC.

This clonotype was detected a few times. V usage is TRBV11-2 and J usage is TRBJ1-2; D not certain. Germline CDR1 and CDR2: SGHAT and FQNNGV. The V end lost 2 bases, the J end lost 5 bases, and 12 bases lay between the germline ends. The CDR3 covers 14 residues. CDR3 residues: CASSLSFRAYGYTF. In DNA, the CDR3 is TGTGCCAGCAGCTTATCGTTCAGAGCATATGGCTACACCTTC.

The chain combines TRBV6-1 with TRBJ2-3; 10 bases agree with TRBD2. Germline trimming cut 7 bases from V and 1 base from J; bases unmatched to any gene: 14. The CDR3 consists of 18 residues. Germline V gives CDR1 MNHNS, CDR2 SASEGT. DNA of the CDR3: TGTGCCAGCACGGCCCTGAGCGGGGGGGCCGTCGGCACAGATACGCAGTATTTT. Translation gives CASTALSGGAVGTDTQYF.

This clonotype showed up just a few times. The chain couples TRBV23-1 to TRBJ2-7; possible D gene TRBD1, 6 bases. TRBV23-1 is placed among ORFs of uncertain function. CDR3 length: 20 residues. V lost 3 bases to trimming and J lost 0 bases, with 27 bases between them. CDR3 DNA sequence: TGCGCCAGCAGTCACCCACCACGCGTCCCACAGGGTACTAGCTCCTACGAGCAGTACTTC. Its protein is CASSHPPRVPQGTSSYEQYF.

This clonotype was detected many times. The V call is TRBV6-1, the J call TRBJ2-1; a possible D gene is TRBD1 (5 bases). The CDR3 is made up of 15 amino acids. Germline V gives CDR1 MNHNS, CDR2 SASEGT. V was trimmed by 7 bases and J by 7 bases, leaving 20 bases between them. The CDR3 reads CASTQESLAGNEQFF. The CDR3 DNA sequence: TGTGCCAGCACACAGGAATCCCTTGCCGGGAATGAGCAGTTCTTC.

This clonotype has a count of ten or more. J is TRBJ1-2 and V is TRBV7-2; the D is unclear. This CDR3 region has 13 residues. Trimming took off 1 base at V and 8 bases at J, with 11 bases between the two ends. Germline loops: CDR1 SGHTA, CDR2 FQGNSA. This CDR3 is CASSLEDELGYTF. The CDR3 nucleotides read TGTGCCAGCAGCTTAGAGGATGAGTTGGGCTACACCTTC. The whole variable domain, filled in from reference TRBV7-2 and TRBJ1-2, reads GAGVSQSPSNKVTEKGKDVELRCDPISGHTALYWYRQSLGQGLEFLIYFQGNSAPDKSGLPSDRFSAERTGGSVSTLTIQRTQQEDSAVYLCASSLEDELGYTFGSGTRLTVV.

This clonotype was seen ten or more times. The chain has TRBV7-8 and TRBJ2-7, with D hard to call. The CDR3 is 14 residues long. Germline V gene lookup returns CDR1 SGHVS and CDR2 FQNEAQ. Trimming removed 5 bases at V and 3 bases at J, with 14 bases between. Written as DNA, the CDR3 is TGTGCCAGCAGCCCCCAGTGGGCCTTCTACGAGCAGTACTTC. Translated, it gives CASSPQWAFYEQYF.

V usage is TRBV9 and J usage is TRBJ2-3, with D possibly called TRBD1 or TRBD2 (6 bases each). The CDR3 loop spans 14 amino acids. Trimming pared 5 bases from V and 4 bases from J, leaving 14 bases between. Germline lookup yields CDR1 SGDLS and CDR2 YYNGEE. The CDR3 nucleotides are TGTGCCAGCAGTGAAGGGGGGTTCTCAGATACGCAGTATTTT. This translates into CASSEGGFSDTQYF. The full variable domain, with the rest looked up from reference TRBV9 and TRBJ2-3, is DSGVTQTPKHLITATGQRVTLRCSPRSGDLSVYWYQQSLDQGLQFLIQYYNGEERAKGNILERFSAQQFPDLHSELNLSSLELGDSALYFCASSEGGFSDTQYFGPGTRLTVL.

The rearrangement links TRBV6-2 or TRBV6-3 to TRBJ2-7; no clear D. CDR3 length equals 15 residues. Trimming took 6 bases from V and 2 from J, leaving 17 bases between them. In germline, CDR1 is MNHEY, CDR2 SVGEGT. The CDR3 nucleotides read TGTGCCAGCAGCCGGGCAACCTATTACGCCTACGAGCAGTACTTC. Translation: CASSRATYYAYEQYF.

This clonotype was seen a few times. The J gene is TRBJ1-3, the V gene TRBV15, with D uncertain. From germline, CDR1 is LNHNV and CDR2 YYDKDF (reference sequence). This CDR3 contains 15 residues. The V end was cut by 0 bases, the J end by 2 bases, with 8 bases between. The CDR3 nucleotides are TGTGCCACCAGCAGAGACCGCGGGGCTGGAAACACCATATATTTT. This translates into CATSRDRGAGNTIYF.

This clonotype occurred many times. The rearrangement uses TRBV12-3 or TRBV12-4 and TRBJ2-5, with D uncertain. Between the trimmed V and J ends, which lost 4 bases and 1 base, there was a span of 13 bases. The CDR3 consists of 15 residues. The CDR3 here is CASSYATTRQETQYF. CDR3 DNA: TGTGCCAGCAGTTACGCAACGACTCGCCAAGAGACCCAGTACTTC.

The rearrangement joins TRBV7-9 to TRBJ2-3, with D uncertain. Germline CDR1 reads SEHNR; CDR2 reads FQNEAQ (reference sequence). Deletions cut 5 bases from V and 4 bases from J, with 7 bases between. This CDR3 comprises 12 residues. CDR3 nucleotide sequence: TGTGCCAGCAGCGAAATATCAGATACGCAGTATTTT. Encoded protein: CASSEISDTQYF.

The gene calls are TRBV7-9 and TRBJ2-3; TRBD2 agrees at 10 bases. CDR3 length: 16 amino acids. Trimming cost V 2 bases and J 0 bases; bases outside gene matches: 2. The germline gives CDR1 SEHNR, CDR2 FQNEAQ (reference sequence). The CDR3 loop reads CASSLTSGMSTDTQYF. The CDR3 DNA sequence: TGTGCCAGCAGCTTAACTAGCGGGATGAGCACAGATACGCAGTATTTT.

This clonotype was picked up a small number of times. The J gene is TRBJ2-1, the V gene TRBV18; D uncertain. Per the germline V gene, CDR1 is KGHSH and CDR2 is LQKENI. The CDR3 sequence is 15 residues long. V lost 4 bases, J lost 4 bases, and 14 bases lay in between. The CDR3 coding sequence is TGTGCCAGCTCACTACGGTCACCTGCATACAATGAGCAGTTCTTC. As protein: CASSLRSPAYNEQFF.

This CDR3 is CASSIDLKETQYF. Written as DNA, the CDR3 is TGTGCCAGCAGCATCGACCTAAAAGAGACCCAGTACTTC. This chain connects TRBV12-3 or TRBV12-4 to TRBJ2-5; D gene uncertain. Trimming stripped 6 bases from V and 3 bases from J, with 11 bases between. This CDR3 is built from 13 residues.

There are many counts of this clonotype. The chain combines TRBV7-2 with TRBJ1-2; D is uncertain. The CDR3 extends over 16 amino acids. Germline lookup yields CDR1 SGHTA and CDR2 FQGNSA. The V end lost 0 bases, the J end lost 7 bases, and 18 bases lay between the germline ends. CDR3 coding DNA: TGTGCCAGCAGCTTAGCTCCGGAATCCCCCCCCGGTGGCTACACCTTC. This gives the protein CASSLAPESPPGGYTF.

This clonotype was observed a handful of times. The rearrangement links TRBV7-2 to TRBJ2-1; 11 positions match TRBD2. Trimming removed 3 bases from V and 4 bases from J; junction bases left unmatched: 5. CDR3 size: 16 residues. Germline V CDR1 and CDR2: SGHTA, FQGNSA. As DNA, the CDR3 is TGTGCCAGCAGCTTCGTCGCTAGCGGGAGGTACAATGAGCAGTTCTTC. Translated, it gives CASSFVASGRYNEQFF.